The rows below give T cell receptor beta chains drawn from one sample of a study of T cell repertoires in cytomegalovirus infection. TCRdb re-called the reads through MiXCR, storing one row per CDR3 protein. The sample shows about 110,000 distinct CDR3 sequences, less than 30% of them seen only once. Their recognized antigens are unknown. Here the sequenced sample was CD8+ T cells from cultured PBMCs, taken from culture after CMV antigen stimulation. The receptors here all came from a human donor in good health (CMV status not recorded). Some clones in this sample may be carry-over from other donors' samples. The CDR3 runs from the conserved cysteine through the conserved F or W. D genes are given only for firm matches. Some rows mark clone size as missing; the rest say once, few, many or name a class of expanded clone.

length	D	size	V	J	DNA	CDR3
13	NA	NA	TRBV20-1	TRBJ2-5	TGCAGTGCTAGAGCGGGGCTCCAAGAGACCCAGTACTTC	CSARAGLQETQYF
20	TRBD1	NA	TRBV11-2	TRBJ2-3	TGTGCCAGCAGCTTACCCGACGACAGGACAGGGACCCCAGTAACAGATACGCAGTATTTT	CASSLPDDRTGTPVTDTQYF
15	TRBD1	NA	TRBV5-4	TRBJ1-2	TGTGCCAGCAGCCCAGGACAGGGTCTTTTCTATGGCTACACCTTC	CASSPGQGLFYGYTF
13	NA	NA	TRBV2	TRBJ2-7	TGTGGAGCAACTCCAGCTAGCTCCTACGAGCAGTACTTC	CGATPASSYEQYF
14	TRBD1	few	TRBV12-3/TRBV12-4	TRBJ2-7	TGTGCCAGCAGTTTAGGGACAGGGACCTACGAGCAGTACTTC	CASSLGTGTYEQYF
17	NA	NA	TRBV28	TRBJ1-1	TGTGCCAGCAGTCTCAACTGGCCAGGGAGGGGTGTCACTGAAGCTTTCTTT	CASSLNWPGRGVTEAFF
15	TRBD2	many	TRBV7-9	TRBJ2-7	TGTGCCAGCAGCCCGCTAGCGGGGAATTCGTACGAGCAGTACTTC	CASSPLAGNSYEQYF
17	TRBD2	many	TRBV11-2	TRBJ2-1	TGTGCCAGCAGCTATCCTAGCGGGGGGGAGTCCTACAATGAGCAGTTCTTC	CASSYPSGGESYNEQFF
13	NA	NA	TRBV4-2	TRBJ1-5	TGTGCCAGCAGCCAAGCTCGGAATCAGCCCCAGCATTTT	CASSQARNQPQHF
20	NA	NA	TRBV12-3/TRBV12-4	TRBJ1-2	TGTGCCAGCAGTTTAGACCCCAGCCGTCCGCCGGGGGAGAATAACTATGGCTACACCTTC	CASSLDPSRPPGENNYGYTF